This T cell receptor (beta chain) was captured by sequencing in a study of shared clonotypes between healthy human individuals. CDR3 length: 17 amino acids. With 1 base removed from V and 10 bases from J, the gap between germline ends came to 20 bases. Germline V gene data show CDR1 as KGHSH and CDR2 as LQKENI. The method was immunoSEQ multiplex PCR; TCRdb's version includes in-frame clones alone and lacks a portion of them. The repertoire holds hundreds of thousands of clones, almost 97% seen once, with roughly 0.06% in the top ten. The sequenced sample consisted of naive CD4+ T cells sorted from blood. The subset denotes: CD45RA+ positively selected. The chain uses TRBV18 and TRBJ1-6, with D hard to call. This clonotype was sampled from a woman aged 25 to 39 in good health. The CDR3: CASSPLLYSGEDSPLHF. CDR3 nucleotide sequence: TGTGCCAGCTCACCACTCTTATACTCGGGAGAAGACTCACCCCTCCACTTT.